Shown below are 12 T cell receptor beta chains from a single sample sequenced in a study of T cell changes during pregnancy in multiple sclerosis. Clones were sequenced by immunoSEQ multiplex PCR, and TCRdb holds only the in-frame ones, with some missing. The profile shows around 45,000 clones, 85% to 95% of them singletons. Sequencing was performed on CD4+ T cells from peripheral blood mononuclear cells, taken in the third trimester of pregnancy. The source of these receptors is a female donor with multiple sclerosis, enrolled in a pregnancy study.

The chain carries TRBV15 and TRBJ1-2; 11 bases agree with TRBD1. The CDR3 spans 17 residues. V was pared by 3 bases and J by 4 bases, with 10 bases of the junction left unmatched. Germline V gives CDR1 LNHNV, CDR2 YYDKDF (reference sequence). CDR3 bases: TGTGCCACCAGCAGGGAAGGGACAGGGGGAGTAGCCTATGGCTACACCTTC. Translation: CATSREGTGGVAYGYTF.

This rearrangement joins TRBV6-5 to TRBJ2-7; 8 nucleotides align to TRBD1. Germline-derived CDR1 and CDR2 are MNHEY and SVGAGI. V gave up 5 bases and J gave up 1 base; unmatched junction bases: 4. CDR3 length equals 14 residues. The chain's CDR3 is CASSKDRESYEQYF. The CDR3 nucleotides are TGTGCCAGCAGTAAGGACAGGGAGTCCTACGAGCAGTACTTC.

This chain joins TRBV7-9 and TRBJ2-1; a possible D gene is TRBD2 (6 bases). V was trimmed by 5 bases and J by 7 bases, leaving 24 bases between them. CDR1 SEHNR and CDR2 FQNEAQ come from the germline V gene (reference sequence). The CDR3 runs to 17 residues. CDR3 in DNA: TGTGCCAGCAGCGAGCCGCCCATGGGCGGGATTAGTAATGAGCAGTTCTTC. Its protein is CASSEPPMGGISNEQFF.

The chain has TRBV10-3 and TRBJ2-7, with D perhaps TRBD1 (5 bases). CDR1 and CDR2 (germline): ENHRY, SYGVKD. Trimming removed 0 bases from V and 2 bases from J, with 14 bases in between. The CDR3 runs to 16 residues. The CDR3 DNA follows: TGTGCCATCAGTGAGTCCACAGGTTCGACGGCCTACGAGCAGTACTTC. It is translated as CAISESTGSTAYEQYF.

This chain uses TRBV2 with TRBJ2-7, with TRBD2 matching over 9 bases. The germline CDR1 and CDR2 sequences are SNHLY and FYNNEI. The CDR3 has 14 residues. V was pared by 3 bases and J by 6 bases, with 6 bases of the junction left unmatched. The CDR3 reads CASSEGLAKGEQYF. The DNA of the CDR3 is TGTGCCAGCAGTGAGGGACTAGCAAAGGGCGAGCAGTACTTC.

The chain joins TRBV18 to TRBJ2-7; TRBD2 aligns across 11 bases. With V trimmed by 6 bases and J by 5 bases, 12 bases remained unmatched. CDR3 length: 16 amino acids. CDR1 KGHSH and CDR2 LQKENI come from the germline V gene. CDR3 amino acids: CASSDGLAGGKNEQYF. DNA of the CDR3: TGTGCCAGCTCGGACGGGCTAGCGGGAGGTAAGAACGAGCAGTACTTC.

The gene calls are TRBV27 and TRBJ2-2, with a weak D call TRBD2 (6 bases). Trimming stripped 5 bases from V and 0 bases from J, with 10 bases between. The CDR3 length is 15 residues. Germline values: CDR1 MNHEY, CDR2 SMNVEV (reference sequence). CDR3 loop: CASSRTIANTGELFF. DNA of the CDR3: TGTGCCAGCAGTAGGACTATCGCGAACACCGGGGAGCTGTTTTTT.

The rearrangement links TRBV7-3 to TRBJ2-5; 9 bases match TRBD2. The CDR3 runs 14 residues. The V and J ends lost 6 bases and 5 bases, in that order; junction bases with no gene match: 7. CDR1 is SGHTA and CDR2 is FQGTGA in the germline V gene. CDR3 sequence reads: CASSPWAGGETQYF. CDR3 DNA: TGTGCCAGCAGTCCTTGGGCGGGAGGGGAGACCCAGTACTTC. Full variable domain (rest looked up from reference TRBV7-3 and TRBJ2-5): GAGVSQTPSNKVTEKGKYVELRCDPISGHTALYWYRQSLGQGPEFLIYFQGTGAADDSGLPNDRFFAVRPEGSVSTLKIQRTERGDSAVYLCASSPWAGGETQYFGPGTRLLVL.

V and J are TRBV5-6 and TRBJ2-7, with 14 bases fitting TRBD2. CDR1 is SGHDT, CDR2 YYEEEE, per germline. Germline trimming cut 3 bases from V and 4 bases from J; bases unmatched to any gene: 3. This CDR3 has 15 residues. DNA of the CDR3: TGTGCCAGCAGCTCGGGACTAGCGGGAGCATACGAGCAGTACTTC. It encodes CASSSGLAGAYEQYF.

V is TRBV2 and J is TRBJ1-1, with a possible D match to TRBD1 (5 bases). Germline V gene lookup returns CDR1 SNHLY and CDR2 FYNNEI. This CDR3 spans 14 amino acids. Trimming took 1 base from V and 5 from J, leaving 11 bases between them. The CDR3 protein is CASSEVGLGTEAFF. The CDR3 DNA sequence: TGTGCCAGCAGTGAAGTGGGACTCGGGACTGAAGCTTTCTTT. The variable domain in full, completed from reference TRBV2 and TRBJ1-1, reads EPEVTQTPSHQVTQMGQEVILRCVPISNHLYFYWYRQILGQKVEFLVSFYNNEISEKSEIFDDQFSVERPDGSNFTLKIRSTKLEDSAMYFCASSEVGLGTEAFFGQGTRLTVV.

CDR3 region: CASSRTDSEQYF. CDR3 DNA sequence: TGTGCCAGCAGCCGGACAGACAGCGAGCAGTACTTC. The chain is built from TRBV7-9 and TRBJ2-5; D possibly corresponds to TRBD1 (6 bases). TRBJ2-7 explains the end of the DNA better; the J call may be wrong. CDR3 length: 12 amino acids. The germline V gene has CDR1 SEHNR and CDR2 FQNEAQ (reference sequence).

V and J are TRBV11-1 and TRBJ1-2; 8 positions agree with TRBD1. This CDR3 has 13 amino acids. Germline V CDR1 and CDR2: SGHAT, FQDESV (reference sequence). V shed 7 bases and J 4 bases; nucleotides not matched to a gene: 5. The DNA for the CDR3 is TGTGCCAGCACCCACGGACAGGGCTATGGCTACACCTTC. It yields the protein CASTHGQGYGYTF.